These T cell receptor beta chains were read from a single sample in a study of blood T cell repertoires in COVID-19. Sequencing was performed with immunoSEQ multiplex PCR; in TCRdb, only in-frame clones are kept and a portion is missing. The sample comprises some 110,000 clones, 90% of which are singletons, and 1.8% rests with the top ten. Sequencing input: peripheral blood. These receptors were obtained from a human donor with active COVID-19. The donor label of this sample is uncertain. CDR3s include the opening cysteine and the closing phenylalanine or tryptophan. Each record gives: D gene, J gene, clone size, V gene, CDR3 protein, CDR3 DNA. The D gene is left open where the match is weak. Expanded clones get a size class; other rows say once, few or many, or leave the size out.

d_gene: .
j_gene: TRBJ2-5
abundance: .
v_gene: TRBV24-1
CDR3aa: CATSDPPGETQYF
CDR3nt: TGTGCCACCAGTGACCCGCCAGGGGAGACCCAGTACTTC

d_gene: TRBD1
j_gene: TRBJ1-5
abundance: many
v_gene: TRBV6-1
CDR3aa: CASSEPGQGAGQPQHF
CDR3nt: TGTGCCAGCAGTGAACCGGGACAGGGGGCTGGTCAGCCCCAGCATTTT

d_gene: .
j_gene: TRBJ2-5
abundance: .
v_gene: TRBV7-3
CDR3aa: CASSLSPTNQETQYF
CDR3nt: TGTGCCAGCAGCTTAAGCCCGACTAACCAAGAGACCCAGTACTTC

d_gene: TRBD2
j_gene: TRBJ2-4
abundance: .
v_gene: TRBV6-2/TRBV6-3
CDR3aa: CASSYSLAGGRSSKNIQYF
CDR3nt: TGTGCCAGCAGTTACTCACTAGCGGGGGGGCGATCGTCCAAAAACATTCAGTACTTC

d_gene: .
j_gene: TRBJ1-4
abundance: .
v_gene: TRBV2
CDR3aa: CASSSGQTQNEKLFF
CDR3nt: TGTGCCAGCAGTTCCGGACAGACTCAAAATGAAAAACTGTTTTTT

d_gene: TRBD1
j_gene: TRBJ1-3
abundance: once
v_gene: TRBV7-2
CDR3aa: CASSFGQEISSGNTIYF
CDR3nt: TGTGCCAGCAGCTTTGGACAGGAAATTAGCTCTGGAAACACCATATATTTT

d_gene: .
j_gene: TRBJ2-2
abundance: .
v_gene: TRBV24-1
CDR3aa: CATSFAGPGELFF
CDR3nt: TGTGCCACGTCCTTCGCGGGACCCGGGGAGCTGTTTTTT

d_gene: .
j_gene: TRBJ1-1
abundance: .
v_gene: TRBV7-2
CDR3aa: CASSLGQANTEAFF
CDR3nt: TGTGCCAGCAGCTTAGGACAGGCGAACACTGAAGCTTTCTTT

d_gene: .
j_gene: TRBJ1-1
abundance: .
v_gene: TRBV19
CDR3aa: CASNSGNTEAFF
CDR3nt: TGTGCCAGTAATTCCGGGAACACTGAAGCTTTCTTT

d_gene: .
j_gene: TRBJ2-3
abundance: .
v_gene: TRBV18
CDR3aa: CASSYRVVGTDTQYF
CDR3nt: TGTGCCAGCTCGTACAGGGTGGTGGGCACAGATACGCAGTATTTT

d_gene: .
j_gene: TRBJ2-1
abundance: .
v_gene: TRBV7-9
CDR3aa: CASSLVVGSANEQFF
CDR3nt: TGTGCCAGCAGCTTAGTTGTTGGTAGCGCCAATGAGCAGTTCTTC

d_gene: .
j_gene: TRBJ2-7
abundance: .
v_gene: TRBV19
CDR3aa: CASRGQPTYEQYF
CDR3nt: TGTGCCAGTCGCGGACAGCCCACCTACGAGCAGTACTTC

d_gene: .
j_gene: TRBJ2-7
abundance: .
v_gene: TRBV29-1
CDR3aa: CSVVGPEGVNEQYF
CDR3nt: TGCAGCGTTGTCGGGCCTGAAGGGGTCAACGAGCAGTACTTC

d_gene: TRBD1
j_gene: TRBJ2-7
abundance: few
v_gene: TRBV5-3
CDR3aa: CARSSMIGTGDDEQYF
CDR3nt: TGTGCCAGAAGCTCGATGATCGGGACAGGTGATGACGAGCAGTACTTC

d_gene: .
j_gene: TRBJ1-2
abundance: .
v_gene: TRBV30
CDR3aa: CAWSVGGLTFRGYGYTF
CDR3nt: TGTGCCTGGAGTGTCGGTGGGTTAACCTTCAGGGGCTATGGCTACACCTTC

d_gene: TRBD1
j_gene: TRBJ2-7
abundance: .
v_gene: TRBV2
CDR3aa: CAIFIQGFDEQYF
CDR3nt: TGTGCCATCTTCATACAGGGGTTCGACGAGCAGTACTTC

d_gene: TRBD1
j_gene: TRBJ2-7
abundance: .
v_gene: TRBV15
CDR3aa: CATSRGRDRGYEQYF
CDR3nt: TGTGCCACCAGCAGAGGGAGGGACAGGGGCTACGAGCAGTACTTC

d_gene: TRBD2
j_gene: TRBJ2-7
abundance: once
v_gene: TRBV24-1
CDR3aa: CATSDPAGTSGGPEQYF
CDR3nt: TGTGCCACCAGTGATCCCGCCGGGACTAGCGGGGGGCCCGAGCAGTACTTC

d_gene: .
j_gene: TRBJ1-5
abundance: .
v_gene: TRBV6-5
CDR3aa: CASRRTNGNQPQHF
CDR3nt: TGTGCCAGCAGGAGGACTAACGGCAATCAGCCCCAGCATTTT

d_gene: TRBD1
j_gene: TRBJ2-7
abundance: .
v_gene: TRBV18
CDR3aa: CASSPGTGYEQYF
CDR3nt: TGTGCCAGCTCACCCGGGACAGGCTACGAGCAGTACTTC

d_gene: .
j_gene: TRBJ2-1
abundance: .
v_gene: TRBV5-5
CDR3aa: CASSPGAWRPFF
CDR3nt: TGTGCCAGCAGCCCAGGGGCATGGCGTCCGTTCTTC

d_gene: TRBD2
j_gene: TRBJ2-3
abundance: .
v_gene: TRBV6-2/TRBV6-3
CDR3aa: CASSLRGVTDTQYF
CDR3nt: TGTGCCAGCAGTTTGCGGGGGGTTACAGATACGCAGTATTTT

d_gene: TRBD1
j_gene: TRBJ2-7
abundance: few
v_gene: TRBV5-1
CDR3aa: CASSLGTEEYF
CDR3nt: TGCGCCAGCAGCTTAGGGACAGAGGAGTACTTC

d_gene: TRBD1
j_gene: TRBJ1-1
abundance: few
v_gene: TRBV7-2
CDR3aa: CASGGQMNTEAFF
CDR3nt: TGTGCCAGCGGGGGACAGATGAACACTGAAGCTTTCTTT

d_gene: .
j_gene: TRBJ2-2
abundance: .
v_gene: TRBV7-6
CDR3aa: CASRELGLDGGELFF
CDR3nt: TGTGCCAGCAGGGAATTGGGCCTTGATGGCGGGGAGCTGTTTTTT

d_gene: TRBD1
j_gene: TRBJ1-4
abundance: .
v_gene: TRBV6-5
CDR3aa: CASSYSRQGREKLFF
CDR3nt: TGTGCCAGCAGTTACAGTCGACAGGGTCGTGAAAAACTGTTTTTT

d_gene: TRBD2
j_gene: TRBJ2-7
abundance: .
v_gene: TRBV18
CDR3aa: CASSPRLAGGTYEQYF
CDR3nt: TGTGCCAGCTCACCCCGACTAGCGGGGGGCACCTACGAGCAGTACTTC

d_gene: .
j_gene: TRBJ2-6
abundance: .
v_gene: TRBV11-3
CDR3aa: CASSPGGSGANVLTF
CDR3nt: TGTGCCAGCAGCCCAGGGGGGTCTGGGGCCAACGTCCTGACTTTC

d_gene: .
j_gene: TRBJ1-3
abundance: .
v_gene: TRBV29-1
CDR3aa: CSVELQGKGNTIYF
CDR3nt: TGCAGCGTTGAACTGCAGGGAAAGGGAAACACCATATATTTT

d_gene: TRBD1
j_gene: TRBJ1-2
abundance: .
v_gene: TRBV9
CDR3aa: CASSEGTGGNYGYTF
CDR3nt: TGTGCCAGCAGCGAGGGGACAGGGGGGAACTATGGCTACACCTTC

d_gene: .
j_gene: TRBJ2-5
abundance: .
v_gene: TRBV27
CDR3aa: CASTFRLGAETQYF
CDR3nt: TGTGCCTCCACATTCCGTTTGGGCGCAGAGACCCAGTACTTC

d_gene: .
j_gene: TRBJ1-2
abundance: .
v_gene: TRBV7-9
CDR3aa: CASSLAAANYGYTF
CDR3nt: TGTGCCAGCAGCTTAGCGGCAGCTAACTATGGCTACACCTTC

d_gene: TRBD1
j_gene: TRBJ1-3
abundance: .
v_gene: TRBV7-6
CDR3aa: CASSLTIGQGFGNTIYF
CDR3nt: TGTGCCAGCAGCTTAACAATTGGACAGGGCTTCGGAAACACCATATATTTT

d_gene: TRBD1
j_gene: TRBJ1-1
abundance: .
v_gene: TRBV27
CDR3aa: CASSRDRGNTEAFF
CDR3nt: TGTGCCAGCAGTCGGGACAGGGGAAACACTGAAGCTTTCTTT

d_gene: .
j_gene: TRBJ2-7
abundance: .
v_gene: TRBV7-2
CDR3aa: CASSLHRSSTYEQYF
CDR3nt: TGTGCCAGCAGCTTACACAGATCCTCAACCTACGAGCAGTACTTC

d_gene: .
j_gene: TRBJ1-2
abundance: .
v_gene: TRBV19
CDR3aa: CASSIGQGMDSYGYTF
CDR3nt: TGTGCCAGTAGTATTGGGCAGGGGATGGACTCCTATGGCTACACCTTC

d_gene: TRBD2
j_gene: TRBJ2-3
abundance: .
v_gene: TRBV6-1
CDR3aa: CASSDGTSFSDTQYF
CDR3nt: TGTGCCAGCAGTGACGGGACTAGCTTTTCAGATACGCAGTATTTT

d_gene: TRBD1
j_gene: TRBJ2-2
abundance: .
v_gene: TRBV30
CDR3aa: CAWSGQGAGELFF
CDR3nt: TGTGCCTGGAGTGGACAGGGGGCCGGGGAGCTGTTTTTT

d_gene: TRBD1
j_gene: TRBJ1-3
abundance: .
v_gene: TRBV5-1
CDR3aa: CASSLIGQGASGNTIYF
CDR3nt: TGCGCCAGCAGCTTGATCGGGCAGGGGGCATCTGGAAACACCATATATTTT

d_gene: .
j_gene: TRBJ2-1
abundance: .
v_gene: TRBV30
CDR3aa: CAWSGEYNEQFF
CDR3nt: TGTGCCTGGAGTGGAGAGTACAATGAGCAGTTCTTC

d_gene: .
j_gene: TRBJ2-2
abundance: few
v_gene: TRBV5-1
CDR3aa: CASSLDHRVAGELFF
CDR3nt: TGCGCCAGCAGCTTGGACCACAGGGTCGCCGGGGAGCTGTTTTTT

d_gene: .
j_gene: TRBJ2-4
abundance: .
v_gene: TRBV11-2
CDR3aa: CANPGLAKNIQYF
CDR3nt: TGTGCCAACCCCGGACTAGCCAAAAACATTCAGTACTTC

d_gene: .
j_gene: TRBJ1-2
abundance: .
v_gene: TRBV28
CDR3aa: CASSLTGQPALHGYTF
CDR3nt: TGTGCCAGCAGTTTAACCGGACAGCCTGCCCTCCATGGCTACACCTTC

d_gene: TRBD1
j_gene: TRBJ1-4
abundance: .
v_gene: TRBV6-2/TRBV6-3
CDR3aa: CASSRSGTGNEKLFF
CDR3nt: TGTGCCAGCAGCCGCTCCGGGACAGGGAATGAAAAACTGTTTTTT

d_gene: .
j_gene: TRBJ1-3
abundance: .
v_gene: TRBV6-6
CDR3aa: CASSRGRDSGNTIYF
CDR3nt: TGTGCCAGCAGCCGTGGGAGGGACTCTGGAAACACCATATATTTT

d_gene: TRBD2
j_gene: TRBJ2-1
abundance: .
v_gene: TRBV9
CDR3aa: CASSVGEGRTYNEQFF
CDR3nt: TGTGCCAGCAGCGTAGGGGAGGGGCGAACATACAATGAGCAGTTCTTC

d_gene: TRBD2
j_gene: TRBJ2-5
abundance: .
v_gene: TRBV9
CDR3aa: CASSDPGLAVDF
CDR3nt: TGTGCCAGCAGCGACCCGGGACTAGCGGTAGACTTC

d_gene: TRBD1
j_gene: TRBJ1-2
abundance: .
v_gene: TRBV29-1
CDR3aa: CSVEQGANYGYTF
CDR3nt: TGCAGCGTTGAACAGGGGGCTAACTATGGCTACACCTTC